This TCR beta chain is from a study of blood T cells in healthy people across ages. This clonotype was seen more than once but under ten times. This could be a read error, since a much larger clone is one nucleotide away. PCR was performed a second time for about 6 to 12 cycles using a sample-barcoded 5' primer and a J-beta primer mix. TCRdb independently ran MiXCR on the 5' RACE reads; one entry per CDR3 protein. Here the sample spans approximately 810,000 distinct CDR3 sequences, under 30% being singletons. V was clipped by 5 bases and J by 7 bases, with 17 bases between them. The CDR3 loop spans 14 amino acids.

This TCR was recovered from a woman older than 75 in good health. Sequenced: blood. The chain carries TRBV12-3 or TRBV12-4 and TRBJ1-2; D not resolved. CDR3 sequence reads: CASSPRRGSGGYTF. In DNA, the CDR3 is TGTGCCAGCAGTCCCCGACGGGGATCGGGTGGCTACACCTTC.